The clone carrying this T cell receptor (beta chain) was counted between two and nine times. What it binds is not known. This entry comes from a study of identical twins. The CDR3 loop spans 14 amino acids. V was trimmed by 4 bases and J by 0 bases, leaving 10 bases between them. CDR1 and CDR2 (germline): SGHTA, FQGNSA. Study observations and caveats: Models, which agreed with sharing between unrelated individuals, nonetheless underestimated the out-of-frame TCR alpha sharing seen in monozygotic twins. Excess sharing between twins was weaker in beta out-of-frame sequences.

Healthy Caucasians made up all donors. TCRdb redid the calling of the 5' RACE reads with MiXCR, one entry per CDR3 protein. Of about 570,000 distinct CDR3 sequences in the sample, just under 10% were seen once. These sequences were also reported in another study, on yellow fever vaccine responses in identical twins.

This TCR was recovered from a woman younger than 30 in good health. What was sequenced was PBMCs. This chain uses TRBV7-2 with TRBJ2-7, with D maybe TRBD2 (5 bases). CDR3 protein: CASSSPGNSYEQYF. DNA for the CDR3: TGTGCCAGCAGCTCCCCGGGGAACTCCTACGAGCAGTACTTC.